This T cell receptor beta chain originates from a study of OX40 agonist ivuxolimab in advanced cancers. In the study overall: Ivuxolimab was a fully human IgG2 agonistic monoclonal antibody targeting the costimulatory receptor OX40 (CD134). Intravenous ivuxolimab was administered to patients every 2 weeks at six dose levels: 0.01, 0.1, 0.3, 1.5, 3 and 10 mg/kg. Among the approximately 50 dose-escalation patients, approximately 20 had hepatocellular carcinoma, roughly 15 melanoma, 9 renal cell carcinoma and 9 head and neck cancer. In the dose-escalation cohort, more than 80% of patients were male, and the mean age was roughly 56 years with a range of roughly 20 to 79. Patients were allowed to have had prior anti-PD-1, anti-PD-L1 or anti-CTLA-4 therapy, and around 43% of the dose-escalation patients had been treated with checkpoint inhibitors. Partial responses occurred in three dose-escalation patients: two with cutaneous melanoma and one with hepatocellular carcinoma. Peripheral TCRbeta sequencing aimed to test whether ivuxolimab altered TCR sequence diversity and caused clonal T-cell expansion. The paper reports the monotherapy dose-escalation portion (N of about 54 patients) of the phase I ivuxolimab trial.

As concerns this clone: No antigen is known for it. Per-base qualities were not stored, and no clone one base away is much larger.

Genomic DNA was extracted from sorted cells for sequencing of the TCRbeta CDR3 region. The immunoSEQ Assay was used to sequence the TCRbeta CDR3 regions. TCRdb provides this immuneACCESS table in a form limited to in-frame rearrangements. Some clones are lacking; in checked studies, under half of them reflect an unresolved V gene, and why the rest are absent is not known. The sample includes 55,000 to 70,000 clones, with around four fifths observed a single time. 3% to 4.5% of the sample belongs to the ten largest clones. Overall study outcomes, separate from this receptor: Low levels of normalized T-cell clonal expansion were also shown by some nonresponding patients. Antigen specificity was not determined for the clonally expanded peripheral T cells. In the 0.1-3.0 mg/kg groups, partial responders had among the lowest normalized peripheral clonal expansion, particularly in CD8+ T cells. After ivuxolimab, more expanded clones were found on average in CD8+ T cells than in CD4+ T cells. At doses from 0.1 to 3.0 mg/kg, clonal expansion was seen in both CD4+ and CD8+ blood T cells between baseline and week 6.

Trimming removed 6 bases from V and 2 bases from J; the gene matches leave 4 bases unexplained. Sequences MGHDK (CDR1) and SYGVNS (CDR2) are obtained from the germline V gene. Taken from cysteine to phenylalanine, the CDR3 has 15 residues. This entry keeps only the CDR3 DNA: 45 bases, framed from base 1. The trial excluded patients who had a history of autoimmune disease or were on systemic immunosuppression. Peripheral blood for TCR sequencing was collected from all dose cohorts at baseline, on cycle 4 day 1, and on cycle 7 day 1. Samples were obtained from an open-label, multicenter, first-in-human phase I dose-escalation trial of ivuxolimab. The trial enrolled adults with locally advanced or metastatic head and neck squamous cell, hepatocellular, melanoma or renal cell carcinoma. Before TCR sequencing, CD4+ T cells and CD8+ T cells from peripheral blood were sorted into separate populations.

This receptor chain uses TRBV25-1 and TRBJ1-5; 10 middle bases align to TRBD1. This receptor was identified in an adult with an advanced solid tumor such as melanoma, head and neck, liver or kidney cancer. The specimen comprised CD4+ or CD8+ T cells sorted from blood, sampled in a trial of the OX40 agonist ivuxolimab. This receptor carries the CDR3 CASSGTGDGNQPQHF. The nucleotides are TGTGCCAGCAGCGGGACAGGGGACGGCAATCAGCCCCAGCATTTT.